This TCR beta chain was profiled in a study of blood T cells in healthy people across ages. Alongside a J-beta primer mix, a sample-barcoded 5' primer served in a second PCR lasting roughly 7 to 11 cycles. Using its own MiXCR run on the 5' RACE reads, TCRdb lists one record per CDR3 protein. The table lists about 720,000 distinct CDR3 sequences, 20% to 30% of them singletons, with around 3.6% in the top ten. Per the germline V gene, CDR1 is MNHEY and CDR2 is SVGAGI. Trimming removed 6 bases at V and 8 bases at J, with 13 bases between. The CDR3 is made up of 13 amino acids. As concerns this clonotype: The antigen is unknown.

Every donor gave ten milliliters of peripheral blood. The study's findings and limits: Strongly correlated with naive T cell percentage was TCR beta diversity.

The same sample was also used in a study of T cells of mothers and their children.

The sequence derives from a boy younger than 18 in good health. Sequencing was carried out using blood. The gene calls are TRBV6-5 and TRBJ1-4; D call uncertain. CDR3 loop: CASSSSLGEKLFF. The CDR3 DNA is TGTGCCAGCAGCTCCTCCCTCGGGGAAAAACTGTTTTTT.